This T cell receptor (beta chain) was identified in a study of T cells in Graves' hyperthyroidism and ophthalmopathy. Broader study findings: A model of 13 V-J pairs discriminated ophthalmopathy from stable hyperthyroidism.

About this clonotype: What it recognizes is unknown.

The V end was cut by 4 bases, the J end by 4 bases, with 19 bases between. Germline V CDR1 and CDR2: SNHLY, FYNNEI. This CDR3 spans 16 amino acids. Amplified regions were TCR beta CDR3 sequences from RNA transcripts. During a first-round RT-PCR of the TCR CDR3, the HTBI primer set was used. A single record per CDR3 protein comes from TCRdb applying MiXCR to the multiplex PCR reads. The table records about 180,000 distinct CDR3 sequences, approximately 17% of them present only once. No ophthalmopathy progression within 18 months constituted stable Graves' hyperthyroidism. Thyroid ultrasound, orbital computed tomography, clinical symptoms, and serum thyroxine and TRAb underpinned diagnoses.

The sequenced material came from blood. The sequence was collected from a woman in her fifties or sixties with Graves' hyperthyroidism. The V gene is TRBV2, the J gene TRBJ2-5; unclear D gene. Here the CDR3 reads CASSVGGVTKSETQYF. CDR3 in DNA: TGTGCCAGCAGTGTCGGTGGCGTAACAAAGTCAGAGACCCAGTACTTC.